This T cell receptor beta chain was obtained from a study of chemoradiotherapy in HPV16-positive cancers. Study as a whole: Candidate HPV-specific clones and shared TCR motifs came from a couple of HPV16-positive patients. Study results and caveats: During treatment, candidate HPV-specific clones and E7-related motifs expanded in tumor.

The table came from immunoSEQ multiplex PCR; TCRdb's copy has only in-frame clones and leaves some out. The repertoire holds 14,000 or so clones, with approximately 89% as singletons. V lost 0 bases and J 3 bases, leaving 3 bases between the germline ends. The germline V gene has CDR1 SGHKS and CDR2 YYEKEE (reference sequence). The CDR3 is 13 residues long. With regard to this clone: Its antigen is not identified.

The input for sequencing was tumor tissue, taken from a patient who underwent chemoradiotherapy. The J gene is TRBJ1-4, the V gene TRBV5-5; no clear D. The receptor was isolated from a human donor with HPV-associated anogenital cancer. Written as DNA, the CDR3 is TGTGCCAGCAGCTTGGTCTCTAATGAAAAACTGTTTTTT. This encodes CASSLVSNEKLFF.